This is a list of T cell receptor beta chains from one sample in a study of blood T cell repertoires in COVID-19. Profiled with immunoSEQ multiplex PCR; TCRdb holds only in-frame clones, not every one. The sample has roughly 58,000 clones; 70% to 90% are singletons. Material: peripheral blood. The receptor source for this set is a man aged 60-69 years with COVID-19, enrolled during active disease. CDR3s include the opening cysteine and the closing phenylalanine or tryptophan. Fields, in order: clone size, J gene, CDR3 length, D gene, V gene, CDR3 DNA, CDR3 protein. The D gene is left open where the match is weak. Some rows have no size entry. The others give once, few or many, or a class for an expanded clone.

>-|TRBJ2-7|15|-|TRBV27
TGTGCCAGCAGTCTAGGACTGCCTGGTACCTACGAGCAGTACTTC
CASSLGLPGTYEQYF
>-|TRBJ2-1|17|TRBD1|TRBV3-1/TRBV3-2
TGTGCCAGCAGCCAAGTTTGGGGGACAGTACACTACAATGAGCAGTTCTTC
CASSQVWGTVHYNEQFF
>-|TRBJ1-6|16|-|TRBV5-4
TGTGCCAGCAGCTTGGGCGGGAGGTCCTATAATTCACCCCTCCACTTT
CASSLGGRSYNSPLHF
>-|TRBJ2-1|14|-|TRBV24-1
TGTGCCACCAGTGATCCCGGTTTGGGCAATGAGCTGTTCTTC
CATSDPGLGNELFF
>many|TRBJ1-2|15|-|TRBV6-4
TGTGCCAGCAGTGACGGGTCAGGGTCTAACTATGGCTACACCTTC
CASSDGSGSNYGYTF
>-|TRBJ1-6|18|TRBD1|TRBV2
TGTGCCAGCAGTGAAGCGGGGACCGGGACAGCAAATAATTCACCCCTCCACTTT
CASSEAGTGTANNSPLHF
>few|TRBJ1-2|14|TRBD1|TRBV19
TGTGCCAGTAGTATGCTTGGACAGGGGGGCGGCTACACCTTC
CASSMLGQGGGYTF
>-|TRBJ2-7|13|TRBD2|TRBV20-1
TGCAGTGCTAGTCCGTGGGAGGGCTACGAGCAGTACTTC
CSASPWEGYEQYF
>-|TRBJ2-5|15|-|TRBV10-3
TGTGCCATCAGTGAGCAGGTACAGGGTAGCGAGACCCAGTACTTC
CAISEQVQGSETQYF
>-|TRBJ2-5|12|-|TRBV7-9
TGTGTGGGGACGGGAGAAGGAGAGACCCAGTACTTC
CVGTGEGETQYF
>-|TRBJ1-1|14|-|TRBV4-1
TGCGCCAGCAGCCAAGATCGCGGGGTCACTGAAGCTTTCTTT
CASSQDRGVTEAFF
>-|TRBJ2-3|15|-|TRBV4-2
TGTGCCAGCGACCTAGGGGGACGGGGAACAGATACGCAGTATTTT
CASDLGGRGTDTQYF
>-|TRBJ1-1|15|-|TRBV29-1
TGCAGCGTCGGTAAGGGATCAGGACAGAACACTGAAGCTTTCTTT
CSVGKGSGQNTEAFF
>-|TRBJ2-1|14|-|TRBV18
TGTGCCAGCACTCGGGGTGGCATCTACAATGAGCAGTTCTTC
CASTRGGIYNEQFF
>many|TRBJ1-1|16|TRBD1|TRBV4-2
TGTGCCAGCAGCCAAGATCGACAGGGGGGCGTCACTGAAGCTTTCTTT
CASSQDRQGGVTEAFF
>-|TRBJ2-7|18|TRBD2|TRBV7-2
TGTGCCAGCAGTCTCACTAGCGGGAGAGTATCCCGAACCTACGAGCAGTACTTC
CASSLTSGRVSRTYEQYF
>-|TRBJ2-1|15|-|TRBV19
TGTGCCAGTAGTCTCCTGGACAGTTTAAAGAATGAGCAGTTCTTC
CASSLLDSLKNEQFF
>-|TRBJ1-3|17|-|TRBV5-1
TGCGCCAGCAGCTTGGGAGGAGGGAGGATCTCTGGAAACACCATATATTTT
CASSLGGGRISGNTIYF
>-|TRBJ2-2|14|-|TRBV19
TGTGCCAGTAACGAGCCGCCGAACACCGGGGAGCTGTTTTTT
CASNEPPNTGELFF
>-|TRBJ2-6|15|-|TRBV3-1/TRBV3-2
TGTGCCAGCAGCCCGGACAGCACTGGGGCCAACGTCCTGACTTTC
CASSPDSTGANVLTF
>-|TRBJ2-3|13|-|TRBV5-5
TGTGCCAGCAGCTTGACAAACACAGATACGCAGTATTTT
CASSLTNTDTQYF
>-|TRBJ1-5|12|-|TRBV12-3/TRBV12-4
TGTGCCAGCACCCTGGGGCAACAGCCCCAGCATTTT
CASTLGQQPQHF
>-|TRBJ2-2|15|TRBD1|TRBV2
TGTGCCAGCACGGATACAGGGGTGGGCACCGGGGAGCTGTTTTTT
CASTDTGVGTGELFF
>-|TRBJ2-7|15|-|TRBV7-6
TGTGCCAGCAGCTTAGAAAGCGGCGGATCCTACGAGCAGTACTTC
CASSLESGGSYEQYF
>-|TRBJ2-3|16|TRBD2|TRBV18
TGTGCCAGCTCACCCCAGACTAGCGGATTCACAGATACGCAGTATTTT
CASSPQTSGFTDTQYF
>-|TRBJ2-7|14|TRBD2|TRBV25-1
TGTGCCAGCAGGGGGCTAGCGGGGGTTCCCGAGCAGTACTTC
CASRGLAGVPEQYF
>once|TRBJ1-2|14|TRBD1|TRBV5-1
TGCGCCAGCAGCGAAGCAGGGGGTGGCTATGGCTACACCTTC
CASSEAGGGYGYTF
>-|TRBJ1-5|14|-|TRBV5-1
TGCGCCAGCAGCTTGTCAGGGGGCAATCAGCCCCAGCATTTT
CASSLSGGNQPQHF
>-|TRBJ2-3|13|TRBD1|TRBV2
TGTGCCAACACGCGACAGGGGGCGGATACGCAGTATTTT
CANTRQGADTQYF
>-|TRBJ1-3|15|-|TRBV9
TGTGCCAGCAGCGTAGAGGGGCAGGTCGGAAACACCATATATTTT
CASSVEGQVGNTIYF
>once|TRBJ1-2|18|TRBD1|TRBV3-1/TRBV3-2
TGTGCCAGCAGCCGCCGGACAGGGGGGGCATTGGGGCTAGCTGGCTACACCTTC
CASSRRTGGALGLAGYTF
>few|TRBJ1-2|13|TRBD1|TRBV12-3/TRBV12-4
TGTGCCAGCAGACCGGGACAGTATTCGGGCTACACCTTC
CASRPGQYSGYTF
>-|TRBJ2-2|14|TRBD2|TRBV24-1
TGTGCCACCGGGGGTAGCGGGGGCACCGGGGAGCTGTTTTTT
CATGGSGGTGELFF
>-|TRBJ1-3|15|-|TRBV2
TGTGCCAGCAGCATAACAGGGTCGGTAGGAAACACCATATATTTT
CASSITGSVGNTIYF
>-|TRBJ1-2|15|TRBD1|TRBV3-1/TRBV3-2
TGTGCCAGCAGCCAAAAGGGACAGGGGGCGCAAGGCTACACCTTC
CASSQKGQGAQGYTF
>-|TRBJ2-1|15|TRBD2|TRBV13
TGTGCCAGCAGCAGGACTAGCGGGAGAGGCAATGAGCAGTTCTTC
CASSRTSGRGNEQFF
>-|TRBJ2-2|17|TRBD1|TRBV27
TGTGCCAGCAGTACCGCCGGGACAGACTATTACACCGGGGAGCTGTTTTTT
CASSTAGTDYYTGELFF
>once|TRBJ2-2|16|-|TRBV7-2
TGTGCCAGCAGCTTATTAGCCGGGATAGACACCGGGGAGCTGTTTTTT
CASSLLAGIDTGELFF
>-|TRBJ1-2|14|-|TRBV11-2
TGTGCCAGCAGCTCGGACGGGATTAACTATGGCTACACCTTC
CASSSDGINYGYTF
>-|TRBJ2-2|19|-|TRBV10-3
TGTGCCATCAGTGAGGGCCGGGACTTATATTCCGCGAACACCGGGGAGCTGTTTTTT
CAISEGRDLYSANTGELFF